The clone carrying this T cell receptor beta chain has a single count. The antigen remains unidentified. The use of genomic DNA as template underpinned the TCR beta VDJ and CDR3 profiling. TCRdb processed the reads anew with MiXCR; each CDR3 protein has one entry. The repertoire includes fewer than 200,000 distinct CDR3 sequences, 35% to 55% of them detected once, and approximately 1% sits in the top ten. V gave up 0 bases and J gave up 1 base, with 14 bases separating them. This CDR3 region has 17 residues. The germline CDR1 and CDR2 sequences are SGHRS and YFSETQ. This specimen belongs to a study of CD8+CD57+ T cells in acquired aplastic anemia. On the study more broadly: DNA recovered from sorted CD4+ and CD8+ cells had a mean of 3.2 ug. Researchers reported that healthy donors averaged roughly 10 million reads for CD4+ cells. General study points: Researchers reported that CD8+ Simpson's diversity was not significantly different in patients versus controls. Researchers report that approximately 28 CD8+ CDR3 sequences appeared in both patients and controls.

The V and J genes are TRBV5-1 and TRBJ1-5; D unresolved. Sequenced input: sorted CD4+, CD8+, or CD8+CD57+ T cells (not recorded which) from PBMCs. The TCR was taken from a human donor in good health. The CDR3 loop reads CASSLAAVGESNQPQHF. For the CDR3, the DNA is TGCGCCAGCAGCTTGGCCGCGGTTGGGGAAAGCAATCAGCCCCAGCATTTT.